What follows is one T cell receptor beta chain and its context. The clone's antigen remains unknown. No quality values exist for individual bases; no much larger clone is one base distant. The V and J ends are trimmed by 0 bases and 2 bases, leaving 14 bases between them. The CDR3 goes from the cysteine to the phenylalanine over 17 residues. The CDR3 DNA has 51 bases and is translated from base 1. The meaning of the sample's time point label: newly diagnosed GD, antithyroid drugs for less than 3 months. RNA was extracted from PBMCs in TRIzol for both TCR sequencing and RNA sequencing. The diagnosis of Graves' disease followed American Thyroid Association guidelines. Recruitment of patients was carried out at an endocrinology department in Xi'an, China. Each patient gave about 10 milliliters of peripheral blood, collected in an EDTA anticoagulant tube. Ficoll Paque Plus density gradient separation was used to isolate PBMCs, and no further T cell sorting was performed. An Agilent 2100 Bioanalyzer and agarose gel were used to assess RNA quality, and a NanoDrop 2000 was used to measure RNA concentration.

Preparation of the library involved multiplex PCR. TCRdb shows the sequencer as Illumina HiSeq 4000. iRepertoire HTBI primers and Arm-PCR amplification of CDR3 regions were used to construct TCR beta libraries. PCR products were gel purified before sequencing. The paper's processing steps were these. A total of 60 to 80 TRBV and some 13 TRBJ segments were identified across samples and were used for gene usage analysis of CDR3 amino acid clonotypes. COPE and FqMerger were used to merge filtered high-quality paired reads into contigs. BLAST was used to align contigs to the IMGT TRBV, TRBD and TRBJ reference genes, and CDR3 was defined following IMGT. Highly expanded clones were defined as clonotypes with a frequency above 0.1%. Shannon entropy served as the measure of repertoire diversity, while the Gini coefficient captured V-J evenness. Public clonotypes were defined as clonotypes shared by more than one individual. The public sequencing data were trimmed at Q25 with fastp and processed into clonotypes with MiXCR by TCRdb, which kept only in-frame beta chains. Rows with one shared CDR3 protein collapse into an entry with the most common genes and DNA. Clone size and V and J calls follow TCRdb, not the original study. This sample gives 550,000 to 600,000 distinct CDR3 sequences in total; roughly a sixth of them show up just once. The top ten clones comprise more than 10% of the sample.

The sample is drawn from a study of regulatory T cells in long-lasting Graves disease listed by TCRdb under 2021. Background on the whole study: Newly diagnosed Graves' disease patients had taken antithyroid drugs for less than 3 months. The study took place in China and was registered as a clinical trial. A total of 33 samples underwent TCR sequencing, from some 13 patients with persistent Graves' disease and roughly 20 patients with newly diagnosed Graves' disease. Peripheral blood TCR sequencing and RNA sequencing compared persistent Graves' disease patients with newly diagnosed Graves' disease patients. What the authors observed across the whole study: More public clonotypes were shared among persistent patients (roughly 2,900) than among newly diagnosed patients (just under 1,000). Sequencing and analysis were limited to the TCR beta chain. As a limitation, the authors acknowledged that the small sample size may reduce accuracy. Preferential use of TRBV28, TRBJ1-2 and TRBJ2-5 was observed in persistent disease, whereas TRBV20-1 and TRBJ2-1 were favored in newly diagnosed disease. Peripheral blood alone was examined, since thyroid tissue, which constituted the primary lesion, could not be accessed. Persistent Graves' disease patients showed lower TCR Shannon entropy and fewer highly expanded clones than newly diagnosed patients, suggesting clonal expansion.

The sample was also linked to a second study, of T cells in Graves' hyperthyroidism and ophthalmopathy. As noted in the second study: A patient counted as having stable Graves' hyperthyroidism if no progression to ophthalmopathy occurred over 18 months of follow-up. Hyperthyroidism patients were newly diagnosed, with disease duration under 2 months, and aged 18 to 65 years. The study excluded patients with uncontrolled infections, other autoimmune diseases, pregnancy or lactation. Diagnoses were based on clinical symptoms, serum thyroxine and TRAb, thyroid ultrasound and orbital computed tomography. A first-round RT-PCR of the TCR CDR3 used the HTBI primer set with the Qiagen OneStep RT-PCR kit. Most expanded thyroid clonotypes (frequency above 0.001) were also detected in blood, a finding suggesting that blood repertoires may reflect thyroid immune responses. In cross-validation, a model built on a 13 V-J signature told ophthalmopathy apart from stable hyperthyroidism with under 90% sensitivity and roughly 81% specificity, and in testing the same model reached 80%/75%. In validation, progression to ophthalmopathy was predicted by the model with 70.59% sensitivity and roughly 76% specificity, a median of approximately 7.1 months before onset. To identify distinguishing TCR V-J signatures, a discovery cohort of 90 to 100 patients was used, comprising 43 with Graves' ophthalmopathy and approximately 57 with stable Graves' hyperthyroidism. Whether ophthalmopathy could be predicted prospectively was tested in an independent validation cohort made up of approximately 19 hyperthyroidism patients plus 17 patients who later progressed to ophthalmopathy. The approximately 100 discovery patients were divided at random into training and test sets in a 7:3 ratio. Thyroid tissue and blood T-cell repertoires from over 5 Graves' hyperthyroidism patients were also compared in the study. After blood sampling, hyperthyroidism patients were treated with methimazole at a starting dose of 30 mg daily, and ophthalmopathy patients were treated with high-dose intravenous methylprednisolone. Libraries were constructed in a second round of multiplex PCR, after which size selection and purification were carried out. Libraries were sequenced paired-end with 100 bp reads on an Illumina HiSeq2000. Raw data were processed with SOAPnuke, discarding reads with adapters, uncalled bases, mean Phred below 15, or no exact constant-primer or identifier match. High-quality paired reads were merged using COPE v1.2.5, and each unique nucleotide sequence was defined as a clonotype. Clonotypes were aligned to IMGT TRBV, TRBD and TRBJ reference segments using MiTCR v1.1. The analysis included only V-J combinations with a frequency above 0.0001, which together covered 98% to 99.2% of the repertoires. A TCS score was defined as the ratio of F50 (clonal expansion) to E x V (chaos), with BLOSUM62-based TCRdist applied between CDR3 peptides within each V-J. Welch's t-statistics and random forest reduced around 510 V-J features to around 14, which were used in a naive Bayes classifier (R e1071). Sample size was not statistically predetermined, and investigators were not blinded to group allocation. TCR Vbeta CDR3 sequencing of 120 to 150 peripheral blood samples (approximately 44 ophthalmopathy, 75 hyperthyroidism and roughly 17 progressor patients) is reported in the paper.

This sequence originates from a man younger than 35 with Graves disease. Donor details come from another sample of the same person, matched by shared clones. The starting material was peripheral blood mononuclear cells (PBMCs), obtained at new diagnosis, from a patient treated with antithyroid drugs. The rearrangement combines TRBV12-3 or TRBV12-4 with TRBJ1-5; 6 matching bases give a weak D call of TRBD1. The CDR3 protein: CASSLAGGQKGNQPQHF. Read as DNA, the sequence is TGTGCCAGCAGTTTAGCTGGGGGGCAGAAGGGCAATCAGCCCCAGCATTTT.